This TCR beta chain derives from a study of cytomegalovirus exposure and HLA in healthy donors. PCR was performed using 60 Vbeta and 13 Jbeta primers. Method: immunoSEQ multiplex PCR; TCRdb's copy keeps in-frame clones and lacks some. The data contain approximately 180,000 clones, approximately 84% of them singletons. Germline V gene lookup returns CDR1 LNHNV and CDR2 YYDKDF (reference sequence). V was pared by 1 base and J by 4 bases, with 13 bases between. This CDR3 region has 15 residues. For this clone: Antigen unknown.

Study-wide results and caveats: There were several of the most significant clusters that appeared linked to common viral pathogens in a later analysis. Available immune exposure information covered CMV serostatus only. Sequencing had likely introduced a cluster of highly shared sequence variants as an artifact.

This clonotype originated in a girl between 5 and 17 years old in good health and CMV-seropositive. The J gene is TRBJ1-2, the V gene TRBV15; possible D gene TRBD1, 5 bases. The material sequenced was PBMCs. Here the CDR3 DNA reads TGTGCCACCAGCAGAGTTCGGGGGGAGGGCTATGGCTACACCTTC. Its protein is CATSRVRGEGYGYTF.